Listed below are T cell receptor beta chains from one sample, sequenced in a study of T cells after somatic rescue of genetic block. Sequencing used immunoSEQ multiplex PCR; TCRdb keeps in-frame clones, though not all of them. The data contain some 70,000 clones, roughly 90% of them singletons. The sequenced material came from peripheral blood mononuclear cells (PBMCs). The receptors shown here come from a man aged 25 to 40. Both conserved end residues are part of each CDR3. Size tells how often a clone was seen (once, few, many) or the class of an expanded clone, and some rows leave it out.

v_gene	len	j_gene	abundance	CDR3aa
TRBV6-5	14	TRBJ1-6	-	CASTIQGARSPLHF
TRBV5-4	14	TRBJ1-1	-	CASSFDRGYTEAFF
TRBV7-9	14	TRBJ1-2	-	CASSHRDNNYGYTF
TRBV21-1	15	TRBJ2-2	-	CASSKRGVNTGELFF
TRBV7-9	14	TRBJ2-1	-	CASSLGRGYNEQFF
TRBV9	14	TRBJ1-6	-	CASSRLGTNSPLHF
TRBV9	14	TRBJ1-5	-	CASSETGYNQPQHF
TRBV28	14	TRBJ2-2	-	CATAPTTGTGELFF
TRBV11-2	13	TRBJ1-1	-	CASSSRWAGGAFF
TRBV7-9	16	TRBJ2-2	-	CASSLRDRVLGGELFF
TRBV4-1	15	TRBJ2-1	once	CASSQDNGEDVSQFF
TRBV27	13	TRBJ1-6	-	CASSFIVISPLHF
TRBV5-1	14	TRBJ2-2	-	CASSLDGNAGELFF
TRBV28	11	TRBJ1-2	-	CASRNMRGYTF
TRBV6-6	13	TRBJ1-2	-	CASRAQGIYGYTF
TRBV9	14	TRBJ2-7	-	CASSVGWGAHEQYF
TRBV6-1	13	TRBJ2-7	-	CASSEESGWEQYF
TRBV5-1	13	TRBJ2-3	-	CASSSDNGDTQYF
TRBV7-2	13	TRBJ2-3	-	CASSLMGLDTQYF
TRBV6-4	15	TRBJ2-2	once	CASSQGQGDAGELFF
TRBV5-4	14	TRBJ2-2	-	CASSLDIVSGELFF
TRBV7-2	14	TRBJ1-1	-	CASSPSGVGTEAFF
TRBV27	15	TRBJ2-5	few	CASSSLVGSSETQYF
TRBV7-2	15	TRBJ1-1	once	CASSLNVGQNTEAFF
TRBV7-9	17	TRBJ2-7	-	CASSSRSKGSTLYEQYF
TRBV2	14	TRBJ2-7	-	CASSDSGIPYEQYF
TRBV29-1	17	TRBJ1-1	-	CSVEALRGFSVVTEAFF
TRBV25-1	15	TRBJ1-4	once	CASSEGTGPNEKLFF
TRBV9	20	TRBJ2-2	-	CASSPSTGGWGQGRTGELFF
TRBV11-2	16	TRBJ2-1	-	CASSLGGRASYNEQFF
TRBV7-3	11	TRBJ2-2	-	CASSSTGELFF
TRBV5-4	17	TRBJ2-2	-	CASSSIMDRGNAGELFF
TRBV5-4	16	TRBJ2-3	-	CASSSGTAVGTDTQYF
TRBV5-1	14	TRBJ2-5	-	CASSATGGRETQYF
TRBV27	15	TRBJ1-1	-	CASSSRVRASTEAFF
TRBV6-1	13	TRBJ2-7	-	CASCLQGSYEQYF
TRBV7-2	15	TRBJ2-5	-	CASSLPPGERETQYF
TRBV5-1	16	TRBJ2-2	-	CASSDNRVRGTGELFF
TRBV5-1	14	TRBJ2-6	-	CASIPGAGANVLTF
TRBV7-2	16	TRBJ1-5	once	CASSLGLGTPNQPQHF
TRBV7-9	12	TRBJ1-4	many	CASSPTSEKLFF
TRBV7-2	15	TRBJ2-1	-	CASSLGPNSYNEQFF
TRBV19	14	TRBJ1-6	-	CASSLKPSNSPLHF
TRBV2	13	TRBJ1-2	-	CASRTGQGEGYTF
TRBV5-1	14	TRBJ2-1	-	CASSSGQGKVEQFF
TRBV9	13	TRBJ2-6	-	CASSVAGANVLTF
TRBV15	15	TRBJ1-5	-	CATSREQGAYQPQHF
TRBV4-1	12	TRBJ2-1	-	CASSQTNYEQFF
TRBV4-2	15	TRBJ2-5	once	CASSRPDQRGETQYF
TRBV4-1	14	TRBJ2-1	-	CASSLNGLLNEQFF